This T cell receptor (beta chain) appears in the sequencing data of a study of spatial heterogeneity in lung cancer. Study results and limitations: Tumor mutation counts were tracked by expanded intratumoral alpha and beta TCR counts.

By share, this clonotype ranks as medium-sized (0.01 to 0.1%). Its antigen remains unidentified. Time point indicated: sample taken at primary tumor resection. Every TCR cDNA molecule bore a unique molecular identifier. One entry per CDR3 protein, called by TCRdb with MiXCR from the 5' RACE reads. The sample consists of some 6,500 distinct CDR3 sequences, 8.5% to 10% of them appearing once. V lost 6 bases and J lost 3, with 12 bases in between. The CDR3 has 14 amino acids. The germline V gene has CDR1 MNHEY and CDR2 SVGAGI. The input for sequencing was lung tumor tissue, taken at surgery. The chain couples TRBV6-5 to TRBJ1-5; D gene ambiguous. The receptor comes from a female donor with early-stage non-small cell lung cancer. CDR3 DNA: TGTGCCAGCAGATCCGGACGGGACAATCAGCCCCAGCATTTT. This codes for CASRSGRDNQPQHF.